This TCR beta chain was sequenced during a study of cytomegalovirus exposure and HLA in healthy donors. This CDR3 has 15 amino acids. V lost 4 bases, J lost 1 base, and 4 bases stayed unmatched. Germline V gene lookup returns CDR1 MNHEY and CDR2 SVGAGI. The PCR used 60 Vbeta and 13 Jbeta primers. Sequencing used immunoSEQ multiplex PCR; TCRdb keeps in-frame clones, though not all of them. The sample yields 100,000 or so clones, more than 75% seen once. V gene TRBV6-5 combines with J gene TRBJ1-1; TRBD1 aligns across 9 bases. Material for sequencing was PBMCs. The TCR sequence derives from a man aged 30 to 45 in good health and CMV-seropositive. In DNA, the CDR3 is TGTGCCAGCAGTTCGGACAGGGGAACGAACACTGAAGCTTTCTTT. Residues: CASSSDRGTNTEAFF.